This T cell receptor (beta chain) stems from a study of blood T cell repertoires in COVID-19. On the study more broadly: Sites in the United States, Italy and Spain provided acute and convalescent COVID-19 samples. PBMCs, B-cell-depleted T cells, or T cells were the source of the cDNA or gDNA that made up the material.

Patients in Seattle were enrolled during active infection, then followed longitudinally. Germline V gene sequence: CDR1 MDHEN, CDR2 SYDVKM. The CDR3 spans 17 residues. V dropped 8 bases and J dropped 6 bases, with 26 bases sitting between them. Under the authors' procedure: Amplification of reference gene primers was used by the study to estimate nucleated cell counts. Clones were sequenced by immunoSEQ multiplex PCR, and TCRdb holds only the in-frame ones, with some missing. The DNA gave D and trimming, while V, J and clone size come from that table. Among approximately 500,000 clones listed, roughly nine tenths were seen once.

The chain joins TRBV28 to TRBJ2-4, with D perhaps matching TRBD2 (6 bases). The sequenced sample consisted of peripheral blood. The clonotype comes from a woman between 45 and 60 years old with COVID-19, enrolled during active disease. CDR3 nucleotide sequence: TGTGCCAGCGTACCGTTGGGGGGACGGTCCGCCGGAAACATTCAGTACTTC. Its translation is CASVPLGGRSAGNIQYF.